The rows below give T cell receptor beta chains drawn from one sample of a study of cytomegalovirus exposure and HLA in healthy donors. Measured with immunoSEQ multiplex PCR; TCRdb has only the in-frame clones, and not every one. The table has a few hundred thousand clones, over 80% seen once. The sequenced sample consisted of PBMCs. These receptors were obtained from a woman between 18 and 30 years old in good health and CMV-seronegative. Both conserved end residues are part of each CDR3. The order of the fields is V gene, D gene, J gene, clone size, CDR3 DNA, CDR3 protein. The D gene is left open where the match is weak. Size tells how often a clone was seen (once, few, many) or the class of an expanded clone, and some rows leave it out.

V gene: TRBV6-5
D gene: TRBD1
J gene: TRBJ2-1
clone size: -
CDR3 DNA: TGTGCCAGCAGTCTCCTCCCGGACAGGGGTGGTGAGCAGTTCTTC
CDR3 protein: CASSLLPDRGGEQFF

V gene: TRBV19
D gene: -
J gene: TRBJ2-2
clone size: -
CDR3 DNA: TGTGCCAGTAGTATTCAATACACCGGGGAGCTGTTTTTT
CDR3 protein: CASSIQYTGELFF

V gene: TRBV11-3
D gene: -
J gene: TRBJ2-2
clone size: -
CDR3 DNA: TGTGCCAGCAGCTTACAGGGTGCGAACACCGGGGAGCTGTTTTTT
CDR3 protein: CASSLQGANTGELFF

V gene: TRBV2
D gene: -
J gene: TRBJ2-5
clone size: -
CDR3 DNA: TGTGCCAGCAGTGAAGCGCCCGCGAGGGGGGGGGAGACCCAGTACTTC
CDR3 protein: CASSEAPARGGETQYF

V gene: TRBV5-1
D gene: -
J gene: TRBJ2-7
clone size: -
CDR3 DNA: TGCGCCAGCAGCTTAGATCCCCGGGACACCTCCTACGAGCAGTACTTC
CDR3 protein: CASSLDPRDTSYEQYF

V gene: TRBV19
D gene: TRBD1
J gene: TRBJ1-3
clone size: -
CDR3 DNA: TGTGCCAGTAGTCTTACGACAGGGGGCCCTGGAAACACCATATATTTT
CDR3 protein: CASSLTTGGPGNTIYF

V gene: TRBV5-1
D gene: -
J gene: TRBJ2-7
clone size: -
CDR3 DNA: TGCGCCAGCAGCTTGGATCCGACAAGTCTCTCCTACGAGCAGTACTTC
CDR3 protein: CASSLDPTSLSYEQYF

V gene: TRBV5-5
D gene: -
J gene: TRBJ1-2
clone size: -
CDR3 DNA: TGTGCCAGCAGCTTGGCCGACATAAACTATGGCTACACCTTC
CDR3 protein: CASSLADINYGYTF

V gene: TRBV28
D gene: -
J gene: TRBJ1-5
clone size: -
CDR3 DNA: TGTGCCAGCAGTTTAAAGAGTCAGCCCCAGCATTTT
CDR3 protein: CASSLKSQPQHF

V gene: TRBV6-1
D gene: -
J gene: TRBJ2-7
clone size: -
CDR3 DNA: TGTGCCAGCAATGCGGGTAGCGGCCCCTCCTACGAGCAGTACTTC
CDR3 protein: CASNAGSGPSYEQYF

V gene: TRBV6-1
D gene: TRBD1
J gene: TRBJ1-4
clone size: -
CDR3 DNA: TGTGCCAGCAGTGTGGGACAGGGTAATGAAAAACTGTTTTTT
CDR3 protein: CASSVGQGNEKLFF

V gene: TRBV11-2
D gene: -
J gene: TRBJ2-2
clone size: -
CDR3 DNA: TGTGCCAGCAGCTTATTCCCGACGGGGGGCGCCGGGGAGCTGTTTTTT
CDR3 protein: CASSLFPTGGAGELFF

V gene: TRBV18
D gene: -
J gene: TRBJ1-4
clone size: -
CDR3 DNA: TGTGCCAGCTCAAACGGGTTCAGAGAAAAACTGTTTTTT
CDR3 protein: CASSNGFREKLFF

V gene: TRBV5-1
D gene: TRBD2
J gene: TRBJ2-7
clone size: -
CDR3 DNA: TGCGCCAGCAGCTTGGGCTCTAGCGGGAGCGGCCTCGAGCAGTACTTC
CDR3 protein: CASSLGSSGSGLEQYF

V gene: TRBV9
D gene: -
J gene: TRBJ1-2
clone size: -
CDR3 DNA: TGTGCCAGCAGCTCCCCTTCGAGGAGCTCTAACTATGGCTACACCTTC
CDR3 protein: CASSSPSRSSNYGYTF

V gene: TRBV30
D gene: TRBD1
J gene: TRBJ1-1
clone size: -
CDR3 DNA: TGTGCCTGGAGGGACAGGGGGGTCACTGAAGCTTTCTTT
CDR3 protein: CAWRDRGVTEAFF

V gene: TRBV6-1
D gene: -
J gene: TRBJ2-7
clone size: -
CDR3 DNA: TGTGCCAGCACGCGCCAGGGGTTCTACGAGCAGTACTTC
CDR3 protein: CASTRQGFYEQYF

V gene: TRBV5-1
D gene: -
J gene: TRBJ2-1
clone size: -
CDR3 DNA: TGCGCCAGCAGCCCCACGGGACTCCGACTAGGGAGCTCCTACAATGAGCAGTTCTTC
CDR3 protein: CASSPTGLRLGSSYNEQFF

V gene: TRBV2
D gene: -
J gene: TRBJ1-1
clone size: -
CDR3 DNA: TGTGCCAGCAGGCCCAGTCGGAACACTGAAGCTTTCTTT
CDR3 protein: CASRPSRNTEAFF

V gene: TRBV27
D gene: TRBD2
J gene: TRBJ2-5
clone size: once
CDR3 DNA: TGTGCCAGCAGTTTATCAGGCGGGGGAGGGTTTCAAGAGACCCAGTACTTC
CDR3 protein: CASSLSGGGGFQETQYF

V gene: TRBV19
D gene: TRBD2
J gene: TRBJ2-5
clone size: -
CDR3 DNA: TGTGCCAGTAGTATAGCGGGACTAGGACGGGGGGAGACCCAGTACTTC
CDR3 protein: CASSIAGLGRGETQYF

V gene: TRBV25-1
D gene: TRBD1
J gene: TRBJ1-1
clone size: -
CDR3 DNA: TGTGCCAGCAGAAAACAGGGGCAGCCAGTTGAAGCTTTCTTT
CDR3 protein: CASRKQGQPVEAFF

V gene: TRBV6-1
D gene: -
J gene: TRBJ2-3
clone size: -
CDR3 DNA: TGTGCCAGCAGCAACGGAGAAACAGAGCGGACCCCTTTT
CDR3 protein: CASSNGETERTPF

V gene: TRBV5-1
D gene: -
J gene: TRBJ1-2
clone size: -
CDR3 DNA: TGCGCCAGCAGCCCGGGGGGCCAGGGCCGCTATGGCTACACCTTC
CDR3 protein: CASSPGGQGRYGYTF

V gene: TRBV6-5
D gene: -
J gene: TRBJ2-1
clone size: -
CDR3 DNA: TGTGCCAGCAGTTACTCGAGTGGGACTCCCCCCGTTGGGCAGTTCTTC
CDR3 protein: CASSYSSGTPPVGQFF

V gene: TRBV6-6
D gene: -
J gene: TRBJ1-1
clone size: -
CDR3 DNA: TGTGCCAGCAGTTACAGAGCGACAGACACTGAAGCTTTCTTT
CDR3 protein: CASSYRATDTEAFF

V gene: TRBV27
D gene: -
J gene: TRBJ1-5
clone size: -
CDR3 DNA: TGTGCCAGCAGTTTTCGCAGGCATCAGCCCCAGCATTTT
CDR3 protein: CASSFRRHQPQHF

V gene: TRBV5-6
D gene: -
J gene: TRBJ2-7
clone size: few
CDR3 DNA: TGTGCCAGGGGACAACCGAGTTACGAGCAGTACTTC
CDR3 protein: CARGQPSYEQYF

V gene: TRBV11-1
D gene: TRBD1
J gene: TRBJ2-1
clone size: -
CDR3 DNA: TGTGCCAGCAACAGGGGGGCAAATGAGCAGTTCTTC
CDR3 protein: CASNRGANEQFF

V gene: TRBV29-1
D gene: -
J gene: TRBJ2-3
clone size: -
CDR3 DNA: TGCAGCGTTCTTACAGGGACAGATACGCAGTATTTT
CDR3 protein: CSVLTGTDTQYF

V gene: TRBV7-3
D gene: TRBD2
J gene: TRBJ2-1
clone size: -
CDR3 DNA: TGTGCCAGCAGCTTACGGGAGCGGGGTGCCTACAATGAGCAGTTCTTC
CDR3 protein: CASSLRERGAYNEQFF

V gene: TRBV7-9
D gene: TRBD2
J gene: TRBJ2-7
clone size: -
CDR3 DNA: TGTGCCAGCAGCCCCGGAGGACTAGCGGGAGACATGTACGAGCAGTACTTC
CDR3 protein: CASSPGGLAGDMYEQYF

V gene: TRBV5-8
D gene: TRBD1
J gene: TRBJ1-3
clone size: -
CDR3 DNA: TGTGCCAGCAGTGGGGACAGATGGCTTGGAAACACCATATATTTT
CDR3 protein: CASSGDRWLGNTIYF

V gene: TRBV6-5
D gene: -
J gene: TRBJ1-2
clone size: -
CDR3 DNA: TGTGCCAGCAGTTATCGGGTTAGATCCTATGGCTACACCTTC
CDR3 protein: CASSYRVRSYGYTF